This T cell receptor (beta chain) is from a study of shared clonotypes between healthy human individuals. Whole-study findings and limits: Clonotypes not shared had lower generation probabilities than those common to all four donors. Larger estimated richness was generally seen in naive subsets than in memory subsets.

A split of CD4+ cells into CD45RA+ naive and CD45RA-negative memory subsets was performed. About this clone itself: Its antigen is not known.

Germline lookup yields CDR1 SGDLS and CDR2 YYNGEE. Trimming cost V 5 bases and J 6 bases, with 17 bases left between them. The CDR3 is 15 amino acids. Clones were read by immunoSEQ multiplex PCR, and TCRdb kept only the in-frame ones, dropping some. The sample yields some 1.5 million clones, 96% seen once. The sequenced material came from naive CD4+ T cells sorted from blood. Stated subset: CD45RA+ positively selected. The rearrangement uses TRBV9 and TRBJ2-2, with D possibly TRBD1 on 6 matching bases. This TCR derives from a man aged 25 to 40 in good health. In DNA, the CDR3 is TGTGCCAGCAGTGTCGCCGGGACATTGCCCGGGGAGCTGTTTTTT. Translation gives CASSVAGTLPGELFF.